This T cell receptor (beta chain) is drawn from a study of T cell responses to AZD1222 COVID-19 vaccine. Across the whole study: Second-dose timings of about 4 or about 12 weeks were pooled.

TCRdb's table, derived via immunoSEQ multiplex PCR, lists solely in-frame clones and lacks some. This sample has approximately 130,000 clones, with around 92% found just once. Notes on the study in general: Unmutated variant regions reportedly attract nearly half of all spike-specific TCRs. Spike-specific TCR breadth and depth grew following two AZD1222 doses.

Comment on this clone: Its cognate antigen is unknown.

Sequenced here: peripheral blood, sampled on day 0 of AZD1222 vaccination. The TCR sequence derives from an adult in good health.

The CDR3 region is CASSWGQGITNGYTF. CDR3 bases: TGTGCCAGCAGCTGGGGACAGGGAATTACCAATGGCTACACCTTC. The J gene is TRBJ1-2, the V gene TRBV7-9; TRBD1 matches 9 bases. This CDR3 has 15 amino acids. CDR1 is SEHNR, CDR2 FQNEAQ, per germline (reference sequence). J gave up 6 bases and V 4 bases, and 9 bases lay outside the gene matches.